These 32 T cell receptor beta chains originate from one sample sequenced in a study of blood T cells in healthy people across ages (dated by TCRdb to about 2015). Receptors were amplified or captured by 5' RACE. The reads were generated on an Illumina HiSeq 2500. A second PCR of about 6 to 12 cycles was performed with a sample-barcoded 5' primer and a J-beta primer mix. In-frame beta chains were kept once TCRdb had trimmed the public reads at Q25 with fastp and called clones with MiXCR. Each entry is one CDR3 protein sequence, shown with its most common DNA and genes. The sample table holds under 800,000 distinct CDR3 sequences, of which 21% were seen once. Approximately 3.7% of the sample comes from the top ten. Material for sequencing was blood. All receptors come from a man aged 65-85 years in good health.

This clonotype has just a few counts. The chain is built from TRBV10-3 and TRBJ2-1; TRBD2 matches at 12 bases. The V gene's germline CDR1 is ENHRY and CDR2 SYGVKD. V trimming: 4 bases; J trimming: 0 bases; junction bases outside the gene matches: 7. The CDR3 is 18 amino acids. In nucleotides, the CDR3 is TGTGCCATCAGTGGGACTAGCGGGGACCCGAGCTCCTACAATGAGCAGTTCTTC. Its protein product is CAISGTSGDPSSYNEQFF.

This clonotype was seen a handful of times. J is TRBJ1-1 and V is TRBV6-6; a possible D gene is TRBD1 (6 bases). CDR1 is MNHNY and CDR2 is SVGAGI in the germline V gene (reference sequence). V lost 11 bases, J lost 1 base, and 14 bases lay in between. The CDR3 length is 13 residues. The CDR3 coding sequence is TGTGCCGGAAGATGGGGGCCGAACACTGAAGCTTTCTTT. Protein product: CAGRWGPNTEAFF.

V is TRBV20-1 and J is TRBJ1-5; D unresolved. The germline V and J ends were trimmed by 6 bases and 0 bases, with 9 bases remaining between them. The V gene's germline CDR1 is DFQATT and CDR2 SNEGSKA (reference sequence). This CDR3 has 13 amino acids. CDR3 loop: CSAHDDSNQPQHF. The CDR3 nucleotides read TGCAGTGCACACGACGATAGCAATCAGCCCCAGCATTTT.

V is TRBV15 and J is TRBJ2-5; D is possibly TRBD1 or TRBD2 (5 bases each). This CDR3 spans 16 amino acids. Germline loops: CDR1 LNHNV, CDR2 YYDKDF (reference sequence). The germline V and J ends were trimmed by 1 base and 5 bases, with 17 bases remaining between them. The CDR3 DNA is TGTGCCACCAGCAGAGTCGGAACGGTGGGACGGGAGACCCAGTACTTC. Translated, it gives CATSRVGTVGRETQYF.

The chain has TRBV25-1 and TRBJ2-5, with TRBD2 matching over 10 bases. V was clipped by 3 bases and J by 2 bases; unmatched bases: 3. Germline values: CDR1 MGHDK, CDR2 SYGVNS. This CDR3 has 15 amino acids. CDR3 amino acids: CASSEALAGQETQYF. In DNA form, the CDR3 reads TGTGCCAGCAGTGAGGCACTAGCGGGGCAAGAGACCCAGTACTTC.

This clonotype came up a few times. V is TRBV9 and J is TRBJ2-5; tentatively, D is TRBD1 (5 bases). The closer fit of TRBJ2-7 to the DNA end suggests the J call may be wrong. CDR1 is SGDLS and CDR2 is YYNGEE in the germline V gene. The CDR3 has 18 residues. The CDR3 loop is CASSVDAGKRPVTYEQYF. CDR3 DNA sequence: TGTGCCAGCAGCGTAGACGCAGGGAAGCGCCCGGTAACCTACGAGCAGTACTTC.

In this sample, this clonotype turned up many times. The gene calls are TRBV20-1 and TRBJ2-7; unclear D gene. The CDR3 runs to 11 residues. V was trimmed by 3 bases and J by 2 bases, leaving 5 bases between them. CDR1 DFQATT and CDR2 SNEGSKA come from the germline V gene (reference sequence). The CDR3 nucleotides are TGCAGTGCTAGCCAGACCTACGAGCAGTACTTC. It yields the protein CSASQTYEQYF.

There are a few counts of this clonotype. V is TRBV19 and J is TRBJ1-4; no reliable D call. Between the trimmed V and J ends, which lost 9 bases and 4 bases, there was a span of 21 bases. In germline, CDR1 is LNHDA, CDR2 SQIVND (reference sequence). The CDR3 covers 16 residues. Here the CDR3 DNA reads TGTGCCAGCCGGTACGAGGGCACATCTAATAATGAAAAACTGTTTTTT. This gives the protein CASRYEGTSNNEKLFF.

This clonotype was picked up a small number of times. The chain uses TRBV12-3 or TRBV12-4 and TRBJ1-6; D ambiguous. This CDR3 spans 12 amino acids. V was cut by 2 bases and J by 12 bases, with 8 bases left in between. CDR3 amino acids: CASSLSTGPLHF. In nucleotides, the CDR3 is TGTGCCAGCAGTTTATCAACCGGACCCCTCCACTTT.

The chain is built from TRBV12-3 or TRBV12-4 and TRBJ1-1; possibly TRBD1 for D (6 bases). V lost 2 bases and J 3 bases, leaving 13 bases between the germline ends. The CDR3 contains 15 residues. CDR3 protein: CASSLNGGAYTEAFF. The CDR3 region has the DNA TGTGCCAGCAGTTTAAACGGGGGGGCGTACACTGAAGCTTTCTTT.

The chain employs TRBV5-1 and TRBJ2-5, with D perhaps TRBD1 or TRBD2 (5 bases each). The V gene lost 3 bases and the J gene lost 3 bases, with 12 bases spanning the gap. Per the germline V gene, CDR1 is SGHRS and CDR2 is YFSETQ. The CDR3 is 14 residues long. The CDR3 sequence: CASSWGSGEETQYF. CDR3 coding DNA: TGCGCCAGCAGCTGGGGGTCCGGGGAAGAGACCCAGTACTTC.

This clonotype was counted only a few times. This chain connects TRBV27 to TRBJ2-7; TRBD1 is a possible D gene (5 bases). V lost 3 bases and J lost 1, with 10 bases in between. This CDR3 spans 14 amino acids. CDR1 and CDR2 from the germline V gene are MNHEY and SMNVEV (reference sequence). As DNA, the CDR3 is TGTGCCAGCAGTTTCCGACAGAAATCCTACGAGCAGTACTTC. It translates to CASSFRQKSYEQYF.

The CDR3 bases are TGTGCCAGCAGTTACGCGCCGTATAATTCACCCCTCCACTTT. Amino acids: CASSYAPYNSPLHF. This chain uses TRBV6-2 or TRBV6-3 with TRBJ1-6, with D uncertain. This CDR3 region has 14 residues. V shed 2 bases and J shed 4 bases, with 6 bases lying between them. Germline CDR1 is MNHEY and CDR2 is SVGEGT.

In its sample, this clonotype was seen a few times. The rearrangement uses TRBV4-1 and TRBJ1-4; D gene ambiguous. The CDR3 totals 14 residues. The V gene's germline CDR1 is MGHRA and CDR2 YSYEKL. Trimming pared 4 bases from V and 0 bases from J, leaving 6 bases between. CDR3 DNA sequence: TGCGCCAGCAGCCCTCTTACAACTAATGAAAAACTGTTTTTT. It yields the protein CASSPLTTNEKLFF.

This clonotype showed up just a few times. The chain links TRBV3-1 to TRBJ2-2; TRBD1 might be the D (6 bases). V lost 3 bases to trimming and J lost 0 bases, with 11 bases between them. Per germline, CDR1 LGHDT and CDR2 YNNKEL (reference sequence). The CDR3 contains 16 residues. In nucleotides, the CDR3 is TGTGCCAGCAGCCAGGACACAGGGACGAACACCGGGGAGCTGTTTTTT. This encodes CASSQDTGTNTGELFF.

This clonotype has at least ten counts. The chain recombines TRBV7-3 with TRBJ2-5; 10 bases fit TRBD1. With the DNA end fitting TRBJ2-7 better, the J assignment may be wrong. Looked up from germline, CDR1 is SGHTA and CDR2 is FQGTGA. This CDR3 has 14 residues. The CDR3 loop reads CASSRTGGMDEQYF. CDR3 DNA sequence: TGTGCCAGCAGCCGGACAGGGGGTATGGACGAGCAGTACTTC.

This clonotype was detected only a few times. The rearrangement joins TRBV5-1 to TRBJ2-1, with TRBD2 matching 12 bases. V lost 6 bases, J lost 5 bases, and 9 bases stayed unmatched. The CDR3 spans 16 residues. Germline V gene lookup returns CDR1 SGHRS and CDR2 YFSETQ. The CDR3 DNA reads as TGCGCCAGCACTGGACTAGCGGGACCAGGGGACAATGAGCAGTTCTTC. It is translated as CASTGLAGPGDNEQFF.

This clonotype was observed a few times. J is TRBJ2-7 and V is TRBV5-1; TRBD2 aligns across 11 bases. This CDR3 spans 15 amino acids. Germline V gene lookup returns CDR1 SGHRS and CDR2 YFSETQ. The J segment lost 7 bases and the V segment lost 3 bases, leaving 9 bases of the junction unmatched. The CDR3 DNA reads as TGCGCCAGCAGCTCAGGCACTAGCGGGGGTACGGAGCAGTACTTC. The encoded protein is CASSSGTSGGTEQYF.

The chain couples TRBV3-1 to TRBJ2-7; no firm D call. CDR3 length: 15 residues. Germline assignment: CDR1 LGHDT and CDR2 YNNKEL (reference sequence). V lost 4 bases and J 7 bases, leaving 20 bases between the germline ends. The CDR3 DNA reads as TGTGCCAGCAGCCGTCCGTTCGTCACCCAGGCAGAGCAGTACTTC. This translates into CASSRPFVTQAEQYF.

This clonotype was observed at least ten times. The V call is TRBV2, the J call TRBJ1-1; D gene uncertain. The CDR3 extends over 12 amino acids. Trimming left V 6 bases short and J 11 bases short, with 16 bases between. Looked up from germline, CDR1 is SNHLY and CDR2 is FYNNEI. The CDR3 sequence is CASRPGIFGAFF. Written as DNA, the CDR3 is TGTGCCAGCAGGCCCGGTATCTTCGGGGCTTTCTTT.

This chain uses TRBV12-3 or TRBV12-4 with TRBJ1-4; D unresolved. The germline V and J ends were trimmed by 3 bases and 5 bases, with 7 bases remaining between them. The CDR3 runs 13 residues. The CDR3 DNA reads TGTGCCAGCAGTTTTACGGGGAATGAAAAACTGTTTTTT. It encodes CASSFTGNEKLFF.

The table lists this clonotype with a few counts. The rearrangement links TRBV24-1 to TRBJ2-1; D ambiguous. V was pared by 6 bases and J by 7 bases, with 6 bases between. Germline V gene sequence: CDR1 KGHDR, CDR2 SFDVKD. The CDR3 is made up of 11 amino acids. The DNA for the CDR3 is TGTGCCACCAGTCTGGGGAATGAGCAGTTCTTC. Its translation is CATSLGNEQFF.

This clonotype was counted a few times. The chain employs TRBV20-1 and TRBJ2-1, with 15 bases matching TRBD2. The CDR3 has 14 amino acids. The germline gives CDR1 DFQATT, CDR2 SNEGSKA (reference sequence). V shed 4 bases and J 7 bases; nucleotides not matched to a gene: 2. CDR3 bases: TGCAGTGCTACCGGGACTAGCGGGGGGAATGAGCAGTTCTTC. This translates into CSATGTSGGNEQFF.

This chain links TRBV5-1 with TRBJ2-1; 12 nucleotides match TRBD2. V trimming: 0 bases; J trimming: 0 bases; junction bases outside the gene matches: 7. The V gene's germline CDR1 is SGHRS and CDR2 YFSETQ. The CDR3 length is 19 residues. The CDR3 DNA follows: TGCGCCAGCAGCTTGGGACTAGCGGGGGCCTTGAGCTCCTACAATGAGCAGTTCTTC. Translated, it gives CASSLGLAGALSSYNEQFF.

This clonotype turned up a few times. The chain couples TRBV5-6 to TRBJ2-6; D ambiguous. The CDR3 length is 16 residues. Germline CDR1 SGHDT, CDR2 YYEEEE. The ends were cut back, 4 bases at V and 0 bases at J, with 11 bases in the middle. CDR3 sequence (DNA): TGTGCCAGCAGCAAACTACTGATCTCTGGGGCCAACGTCCTGACTTTC. Translating it yields CASSKLLISGANVLTF.

This clonotype came up a few times. J is TRBJ1-4 and V is TRBV9; D is perhaps TRBD1 (6 bases). V was trimmed by 4 bases and J by 7 bases, leaving 14 bases between them. In germline, CDR1 is SGDLS, CDR2 YYNGEE. The CDR3 totals 14 residues. CDR3 coding DNA: TGTGCCAGCAGCCTCCCGGGGGGCAGTGAAAAACTGTTTTTT. As protein: CASSLPGGSEKLFF.

This clonotype came up a few times. The V and J genes are TRBV7-9 and TRBJ1-1; D is ambiguous. Germline lookup yields CDR1 SEHNR and CDR2 FQNEAQ (reference sequence). This CDR3 is built from 13 residues. The germline V and J ends were trimmed by 2 bases and 6 bases, with 10 bases remaining between them. CDR3 bases: TGTGCCAGCAGCTTAACCATTTGGGCTGAAGCTTTCTTT. Amino acid sequence: CASSLTIWAEAFF.

The sample holds a few counts of this clonotype. The chain carries TRBV27 and TRBJ2-4; no definite D call. The CDR3 consists of 16 residues. Germline V gene data show CDR1 as MNHEY and CDR2 as SMNVEV (reference sequence). Deletions cut 5 bases from V and 0 bases from J, with 14 bases between. The CDR3 reads CASSPQQSLAKNIQYF. The CDR3 region has the DNA TGTGCCAGCAGTCCGCAACAATCGCTAGCCAAAAACATTCAGTACTTC.

This chain links TRBV20-1 with TRBJ2-2; 9 nucleotides match TRBD2. The length of the CDR3 is 15 residues. Germline CDR1 reads DFQATT; CDR2 reads SNEGSKA (reference sequence). Losses at the gene ends were 4 bases for V and 6 bases for J; bases not matched to a gene: 9. The CDR3 region has the DNA TGCAGTGCTAAGTCTAGCGGGGCCTTCGCCGGGGAGCTGTTTTTT. Translated: CSAKSSGAFAGELFF.

The chain couples TRBV20-1 to TRBJ2-5; D perhaps matches TRBD1 (6 bases). The CDR3 contains 14 residues. V was clipped by 3 bases and J by 3 bases, with 14 bases between them. In germline, CDR1 is DFQATT, CDR2 SNEGSKA (reference sequence). CDR3 protein: CSASGAPGEETQYF. CDR3 sequence (DNA): TGCAGTGCTAGCGGGGCCCCAGGGGAAGAGACCCAGTACTTC.

In this sample, this clonotype turned up a few times. This chain joins TRBV5-1 and TRBJ2-5, with 7 bases aligning to TRBD2. J was trimmed by 3 bases and V by 2 bases; bases with no gene match: 10. Germline V lookup: CDR1 SGHRS, CDR2 YFSETQ. This CDR3 contains 16 residues. CDR3 sequence: CASSFNIGGREETQYF. The CDR3 nucleotides read TGCGCCAGCAGCTTTAACATTGGCGGGAGAGAAGAGACCCAGTACTTC.

V and J are TRBV20-1 and TRBJ2-7; D gene unclear. There are 13 residues in the CDR3. Germline assignment: CDR1 DFQATT and CDR2 SNEGSKA (reference sequence). V was pared by 3 bases and J by 2 bases, with 11 bases between. In DNA, the CDR3 is TGCAGTGCTAGCGAACTTTTAACCTACGAGCAGTACTTC. Translation: CSASELLTYEQYF.